Here is one TCR beta chain with its context. The data derive from a study of blood T cell repertoires in COVID-19. Background on the study: Whether acute or convalescent, the COVID-19 samples came from the United States, Italy and Spain. Sources were T cells, B-cell-depleted T cells, or PBMCs; the material itself was cDNA or gDNA.

Original processing methods: The authors estimated nucleated cell counts from reference gene primer amplification. Data came from immunoSEQ multiplex PCR; TCRdb stores just in-frame clones and leaves some out. From that table come the V and J calls and clone size; the DNA was used to work out D and trimming. The table lists hundreds of thousands of clones, approximately 90% of them singletons. Sequenced: PBMCs or T cells enriched from blood (not recorded which). The source of this sequence is a man aged 18 to 29 who had recovered from COVID-19.

CDR3 sequence (DNA): TGTGCCAGCAGTTCGAAACCGGGACAGACCCTCTACGAGCAGTACTTC. Protein product: CASSSKPGQTLYEQYF. This rearrangement joins TRBV27 to TRBJ2-7; 7 nucleotides line up with TRBD1. The germline V gene has CDR1 MNHEY and CDR2 SMNVEV (reference sequence). The CDR3 length is 16 residues. J gave up 3 bases and V 4 bases, and 12 bases lay outside the gene matches.